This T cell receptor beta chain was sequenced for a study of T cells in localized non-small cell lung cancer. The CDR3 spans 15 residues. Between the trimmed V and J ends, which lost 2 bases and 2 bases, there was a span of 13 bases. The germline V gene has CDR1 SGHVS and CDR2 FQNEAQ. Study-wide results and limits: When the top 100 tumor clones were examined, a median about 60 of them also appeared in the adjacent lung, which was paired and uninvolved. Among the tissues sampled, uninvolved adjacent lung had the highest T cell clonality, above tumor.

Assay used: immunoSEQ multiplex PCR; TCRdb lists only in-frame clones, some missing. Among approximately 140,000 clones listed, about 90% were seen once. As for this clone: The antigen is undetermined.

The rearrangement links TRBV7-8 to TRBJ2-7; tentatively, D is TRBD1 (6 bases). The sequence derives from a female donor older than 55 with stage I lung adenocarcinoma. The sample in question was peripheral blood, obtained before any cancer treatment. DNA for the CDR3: TGTGCCAGCAGCTTACTAGAGGACAGAACCTACGAGCAGTACTTC. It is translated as CASSLLEDRTYEQYF.